Following are 15 T cell receptor beta chains from one sample sequenced in a study of T cells in Graves' hyperthyroidism and ophthalmopathy. TCR beta CDR3 region amplification was performed from RNA transcripts. An initial round of RT-PCR targeting the TCR CDR3 relied on the HTBI primer set. TCRdb recomputed calls from the multiplex PCR reads with MiXCR, one row per CDR3 protein. The table shows some 300,000 distinct CDR3 sequences, with roughly 13% occurring only once. The sample was blood. These receptors originate from a middle-aged woman with Graves' hyperthyroidism.

This clonotype was counted ten times or more. The CDR3 spells CASSSNGKSEFF. The CDR3 DNA follows: TGTGCCAGCAGCTCCAACGGGAAGAGCGAGTTCTTC. The chain joins TRBV7-2 to TRBJ2-1, with D tentatively TRBD2 (5 bases). With 4 bases removed from V and 14 bases from J, the gap between germline ends came to 15 bases. CDR3 length: 12 amino acids. CDR1 and CDR2 (germline): SGHTA, FQGNSA.

The CDR3 sequence is CASSMREREFQHF. Written as DNA, the CDR3 is TGTGCCAGTAGTATGAGGGAAAGGGAATTCCAGCATTTT. The rearrangement links TRBV19 to TRBJ1-5; no clear D gene. From germline, CDR1 is LNHDA and CDR2 SQIVND (reference sequence). V lost 3 bases and J 12 bases, leaving 15 bases between the germline ends. CDR3 length: 13 amino acids.

This clonotype was recorded at least ten times. Here the CDR3 DNA reads TGTGCCAGCAGCCAAGGCCTAGCGGGAGATGAGCAGTTCTTC. Its protein is CASSQGLAGDEQFF. This chain uses TRBV3-1 with TRBJ2-1; 10 bases are a match to TRBD2. Trimming at V came to 1 base and at J to 8 bases, leaving 2 bases not matched to a gene. Germline loops: CDR1 LGHDT, CDR2 YNNKEL (reference sequence). The CDR3 covers 14 residues.

This clonotype showed up just once. This could be a read error, since a much larger clone is one nucleotide away. The J gene is TRBJ1-2, the V gene TRBV6-2 or TRBV6-3, with TRBD1 matching over 11 bases. The V and J ends lost 8 bases and 4 bases, in that order; junction bases with no gene match: 15. This CDR3 is built from 17 residues. CDR1 MNHEY and CDR2 SVGEGT come from the germline V gene. CDR3 bases: TGTGCCAGCGTCAAGGACAGGGGGCCGGTTGCAGGCTATGGCTACACCTTC. Residues: CASVKDRGPVAGYGYTF.

This clonotype was seen ten or more times. The V and J genes are TRBV2 and TRBJ2-7, with unresolved D. Germline V gene sequence: CDR1 SNHLY, CDR2 FYNNEI. Deletions cut 3 bases from V and 4 bases from J, with 7 bases between. There are 12 residues in the CDR3. CDR3 residues: CASSDLGYEQYF. CDR3 DNA: TGTGCCAGCAGTGACCTAGGATACGAGCAGTACTTC.

This clonotype has a count of ten or more. The V and J genes are TRBV2 and TRBJ2-2, with D unclear. The CDR3 sequence is 12 residues long. Trimming removed 1 base from V and 10 bases from J, with 7 bases in between. Germline CDR1 SNHLY, CDR2 FYNNEI. The CDR3 sequence: CASSEGGEELFF. CDR3 coding DNA: TGTGCCAGCAGTGAAGGAGGCGAGGAGCTGTTTTTT.

In its sample, this clonotype was seen many times. The chain is built from TRBV3-1 and TRBJ1-3, with D possibly TRBD1 on 5 matching bases. Deletions cut 8 bases from V and 0 bases from J, with 17 bases between. Germline V gene lookup returns CDR1 LGHDT and CDR2 YNNKEL (reference sequence). CDR3 length equals 16 residues. CDR3 sequence reads: CASRTGHGPSGNTIYF. The CDR3 nucleotides are TGTGCCAGCCGAACAGGACACGGGCCCTCTGGAAACACCATATATTTT.

This clonotype was picked up many times. V usage is TRBV2 and J usage is TRBJ2-1; D unresolved. The V gene lost 2 bases and the J gene lost 5 bases, with 19 bases spanning the gap. The length of the CDR3 is 17 residues. Per germline, CDR1 SNHLY and CDR2 FYNNEI. The CDR3 sequence: CASSEITPMIPHNEQFF. The CDR3 region has the DNA TGTGCCAGCAGTGAAATAACCCCCATGATCCCTCACAATGAGCAGTTCTTC.

The chain employs TRBV6-2 or TRBV6-3 and TRBJ1-1; D is unresolved. The V end was cut by 2 bases, the J end by 7 bases, with 11 bases between. The CDR3 length is 13 residues. Per germline, CDR1 MNHEY and CDR2 SVGEGT. The CDR3: CASSYTERVEAFF. The CDR3, as DNA: TGTGCCAGCAGTTACACCGAAAGGGTTGAAGCTTTCTTT.

This clonotype was recorded at least ten times. V gene TRBV5-1 combines with J gene TRBJ2-1; a possible D gene is TRBD1 (6 bases). CDR1 is SGHRS, CDR2 YFSETQ, per germline. V was trimmed by 5 bases and J by 6 bases, leaving 15 bases between them. CDR3 length: 14 amino acids. This chain's CDR3 is CASRMARGTNEQFF. CDR3 DNA: TGCGCCAGCAGGATGGCCAGGGGTACCAATGAGCAGTTCTTC. The whole variable domain, filled in from reference TRBV5-1 and TRBJ2-1, reads KAGVTQTPRYLIKTRGQQVTLSCSPISGHRSVSWYQQTPGQGLQFLFEYFSETQRNKGNFPGRFSGRQFSNSRSEMNVSTLELGDSALYLCASRMARGTNEQFFGPGTRLTVL.

This clonotype has ten or more counts. The chain recombines TRBV11-2 with TRBJ1-5; 7 nucleotides line up with TRBD1. The CDR3 extends over 15 amino acids. Losses at the gene ends were 4 bases for V and 7 bases for J; bases not matched to a gene: 10. Germline lookup yields CDR1 SGHAT and CDR2 FQNNGV. The CDR3 loop reads CASSSITGVGQPQHF. The CDR3 nucleotides are TGTGCCAGCAGCTCAATTACAGGGGTAGGACAGCCCCAGCATTTT.

This clonotype showed up just a few times. The chain couples TRBV4-1 to TRBJ1-5; weak D call: TRBD1 (6 bases). CDR3 length: 16 amino acids. Germline V gives CDR1 MGHRA, CDR2 YSYEKL. The germline V and J ends were trimmed by 1 base and 1 base, with 11 bases remaining between them. DNA of the CDR3: TGCGCCAGCAGCCAAGTAGGGGGTCGGAGCAATCAGCCCCAGCATTTT. Translation: CASSQVGGRSNQPQHF.

A remark on this clonotype: Here the CDR3 omits its conserved ending phenylalanine or tryptophan, so a read error is the likely source. The J gene is TRBJ1-2, the V gene TRBV9, with D uncertain. The CDR3 totals 16 residues. Germline values: CDR1 SGDLS, CDR2 YYNGEE. V was shortened by 4 bases and J by 0 bases, with 16 bases between the two germline ends. As DNA, the CDR3 is TGTGCCAGCAGCCCCACCGGGGTCTTAGCTAACTATGGCTACACCTCC. This translates into CASSPTGVLANYGYTS.

This clonotype has a handful of counts. The chain uses TRBV18 and TRBJ1-2; no reliable D call. V shed 3 bases and J shed 8 bases, with 10 bases lying between them. The CDR3 has 12 residues. The V gene's germline CDR1 is KGHSH and CDR2 LQKENI. The DNA for the CDR3 is TGTGCCAGCTCACCGGACCGGAACGGCTACACCTTC. Its protein is CASSPDRNGYTF.

This clonotype was recorded at least ten times. The chain uses TRBV2 and TRBJ1-4; D is perhaps TRBD1 (5 bases). This CDR3 spans 14 amino acids. The germline V gene has CDR1 SNHLY and CDR2 FYNNEI. V was cut by 8 bases and J by 7 bases, with 17 bases left in between. The CDR3 is CASGIRTKGEKLFF. CDR3 coding DNA: TGTGCCAGCGGGATCCGGACAAAGGGTGAAAAACTGTTTTTT.